These T cell receptor beta chains were read from a single sample in a study of T cells in Graves' hyperthyroidism and ophthalmopathy. TCRdb redid the calling of the multiplex PCR reads with MiXCR, one entry per CDR3 protein. The data contain a few hundred thousand distinct CDR3 sequences, around a sixth of them singletons. Material: blood. Receptor source: a man younger than 35 with Graves' ophthalmopathy. The CDR3 runs from the conserved cysteine through the conserved F or W. D genes are given only for firm matches. Clone size appears in some rows only: once, few, many, or a class for an expanded clone.

CDR3aa	CDR3nt	v_gene	j_gene	d_gene	abundance
CASSRKEARQETQYF	TGCGCCAGCAGCCGAAAAGAGGCACGGCAAGAGACCCAGTACTTC	TRBV4-1	TRBJ2-5	-	few
CSAMSPRVYTEAFF	TGCAGTGCTATGAGTCCCCGAGTGTACACTGAAGCTTTCTTT	TRBV20-1	TRBJ1-1	-	-
CASHNPGPNEETQYF	TGCGCCAGCCACAATCCGGGACCCAACGAGGAGACCCAGTACTTC	TRBV5-1	TRBJ2-5	-	-
CASSRRGAGQETQYF	TGTGCCAGCAGCCGACGGGGGGCCGGCCAAGAGACCCAGTACTTC	TRBV14	TRBJ2-5	-	few
CASSQVLPTGELFF	TGTGCCAGCAGCCAAGTCTTACCCACCGGGGAGCTGTTTTTT	TRBV16	TRBJ2-2	-	few
CASTKRISGVDGYTF	TGTGCCAGCACCAAAAGGATCTCCGGGGTGGATGGCTACACCTTC	TRBV7-8	TRBJ1-2	-	-
CATSSHRGLWEQFF	TGTGCCACCAGCAGTCACAGGGGGCTCTGGGAGCAGTTCTTC	TRBV15	TRBJ2-1	TRBD1	few
CASSLDTSNQPQHF	TGTGCCAGCAGTTTAGACACCAGCAATCAGCCCCAGCATTTT	TRBV12-3/TRBV12-4	TRBJ1-5	-	many
CASSPGVRNTEAFF	TGCGCCAGCAGCCCTGGGGTAAGGAACACTGAAGCTTTCTTT	TRBV4-1	TRBJ1-1	-	many
CASSLSEAGRAYEQYF	TGTGCCAGCAGCTTATCCGAGGCAGGGCGCGCCTACGAGCAGTACTTC	TRBV7-2	TRBJ2-7	-	many
CASSFSTVTEAFF	TGCGCCAGCAGCTTTTCTACGGTGACTGAAGCTTTCTTT	TRBV5-1	TRBJ1-1	-	many
CASSLRTGGIQPQHF	TGTGCCAGCAGCCTTCGGACAGGGGGTATTCAGCCCCAGCATTTT	TRBV28	TRBJ1-5	TRBD1	many
CASSHGLAGESSYNEQFF	TGTGCCAGCTCCCACGGTTTAGCGGGGGAGAGCTCCTACAATGAGCAGTTCTTC	TRBV12-3/TRBV12-4	TRBJ2-1	TRBD2	-
CASRTSHETQYF	TGTGCCTCCAGGACTAGTCACGAGACCCAGTACTTC	TRBV10-3	TRBJ2-5	TRBD2	many
CASGPSGGDETQYF	TGTGCCAGCGGTCCTAGCGGGGGTGATGAGACCCAGTACTTC	TRBV2	TRBJ2-5	TRBD2	few
CASKGGDTQYF	TGTGCCAGCAAGGGGGGGGATACGCAGTATTTT	TRBV3-1	TRBJ2-3	-	few
CASSQNRGRANSYEQYF	TGTGCCAGCAGCCAAAATAGAGGGAGGGCTAACTCCTACGAGCAGTACTTC	TRBV14	TRBJ2-7	TRBD2	few
CASSLNWSGTEAFF	TGTGCCAGCAGCTTAAATTGGTCTGGGACTGAAGCTTTCTTT	TRBV7-2	TRBJ1-1	-	many
CASSQGGESNQPQHF	TGTGCCAGCAGCCAAGGGGGGGAGAGCAATCAGCCCCAGCATTTT	TRBV12-3/TRBV12-4	TRBJ1-5	-	-
CASSFNSGGGADTQYF	TGTGCCAGCAGTTTCAATAGCGGGGGGGGGGCAGATACGCAGTATTTT	TRBV6-5	TRBJ2-3	TRBD2	-
CASTSRGNEQYF	TGTGCCAGCACCAGCAGGGGGAACGAGCAGTACTTC	TRBV11-2	TRBJ2-7	TRBD1	-
CASSAGGLGANYGYTF	TGTGCCAGCAGTGCAGGGGGCTTAGGCGCTAACTATGGCTACACCTTC	TRBV6-1	TRBJ1-2	TRBD1	few
CASSRLADTQYF	TGTGCCAGCAGTCGGCTTGCAGATACGCAGTATTTT	TRBV27	TRBJ2-3	-	many
CAISESEAGRADTQYF	TGTGCCATCAGTGAGTCGGAAGCAGGCAGGGCAGATACGCAGTATTTT	TRBV10-3	TRBJ2-3	-	few
CASSQGLHTNYGYTF	TGCGCCAGCAGCCAAGGACTACATACTAACTATGGCTACACCTTC	TRBV4-1	TRBJ1-2	-	-
CASSGAGHRDEQYF	TGTGCCAGCAGTGGCGCGGGTCATCGGGACGAGCAGTACTTC	TRBV28	TRBJ2-7	-	many
CASSPPGQGEVAGYTF	TGCGCCAGCAGCCCGCCGGGACAGGGAGAAGTAGCTGGCTACACCTTC	TRBV5-1	TRBJ1-2	TRBD1	few
CASSLDSGGQPQHF	TGCGCCAGCAGCTTGGACAGCGGGGGCCAGCCCCAGCATTTT	TRBV5-1	TRBJ1-5	-	few
CAVEGREGQYF	TGTGCCGTGGAGGGCAGGGAGGGGCAGTACTTC	TRBV7-9	TRBJ2-7	TRBD2	-
CASSPTPRAGDEQYF	TGTGCCAGCAGCCCAACCCCCCGGGCGGGCGACGAGCAGTACTTC	TRBV13	TRBJ2-7	-	many
CASSFDYEQYF	TGTGCCAGCAGTTTTGACTACGAGCAGTACTTC	TRBV28	TRBJ2-7	-	many
CASSAEDRDNEQFF	TGTGCCAGCAGTGCCGAGGACAGGGACAATGAGCAGTTCTTC	TRBV6-1	TRBJ2-1	TRBD1	many
CAISGRENTEAFF	TGTGCCATCAGTGGCAGGGAGAACACTGAAGCTTTCTTT	TRBV10-3	TRBJ1-1	-	few
CASSPQPGIYYGYTF	TGTGCCAGCAGCCCTCAGCCGGGGATATACTATGGCTACACCTTC	TRBV2	TRBJ1-2	-	many
CASPDRGQYEQYF	TGTGCCAGCCCAGACAGGGGACAATACGAGCAGTACTTC	TRBV6-2/TRBV6-3	TRBJ2-7	TRBD1	-
CASSIDRGNYGYTF	TGTGCCAGTAGTATAGACCGGGGGAACTATGGCTACACCTTC	TRBV19	TRBJ1-2	-	-
CASSLPSSGHNSYEQYF	TGTGCCAGCAGTTTACCGTCTAGCGGGCATAATTCCTACGAGCAGTACTTC	TRBV28	TRBJ2-7	TRBD2	many
CASSLETSGSYTF	TGTGCCAGCAGCCTCGAGACCTCAGGGAGCTACACCTTC	TRBV7-9	TRBJ1-2	-	-
CASSRRTGQGVTDTQYF	TGCGCCAGCAGCCGGAGGACGGGACAGGGGGTAACAGATACGCAGTATTTT	TRBV5-1	TRBJ2-3	TRBD1	many
CASSFRRGRGGNTIYF	TGTGCCAGCAGTTTTCGAAGGGGAAGAGGTGGAAACACCATATATTTT	TRBV28	TRBJ1-3	-	few
CASSSGQGHETQYF	TGTGCCAGCAGCTCGGGACAGGGTCACGAGACCCAGTACTTC	TRBV7-9	TRBJ2-5	TRBD1	-
CSVTGSGNTIYF	TGCAGCGTTACAGGCTCTGGAAACACCATATATTTT	TRBV29-1	TRBJ1-3	-	-
CASSFDSDYGYTF	TGCGCCAGCAGCTTTGACAGCGACTATGGCTACACCTTC	TRBV5-1	TRBJ1-2	-	-